One sample yielded the 30 T cell receptor beta chains listed below, sequenced in a study of cytomegalovirus exposure and HLA in healthy donors. This PCR relied on a set of 60 Vbeta primers and 13 Jbeta primers. Method: immunoSEQ multiplex PCR; TCRdb's copy keeps in-frame clones and lacks some. The sample includes roughly 190,000 clones. Source material: PBMCs. Every receptor here comes from a woman younger than 35 in good health and CMV-seropositive.

This chain joins TRBV5-1 and TRBJ1-6, with 8 bases lining up with TRBD1. The germline V gene encodes CDR1 SGHRS and CDR2 YFSETQ. With 0 bases clipped from V and 7 bases from J, the junction kept 6 bases outside the gene matches. This CDR3 spans 16 amino acids. Here the CDR3 DNA reads TGCGCCAGCAGCTTGGATACGGGACAGGACAATTCACCCCTCCACTTT. Its protein is CASSLDTGQDNSPLHF.

The V and J genes are TRBV6-1 and TRBJ2-5, with TRBD2 as a possible D gene (6 bases). V shed 1 base and J shed 0 bases, with 12 bases lying between them. The CDR3 length is 16 residues. Germline V lookup: CDR1 MNHNS, CDR2 SASEGT. The CDR3, as DNA: TGTGCCAGCAGTGAAGAACGAGCGGGCCACCAAGAGACCCAGTACTTC. This translates into CASSEERAGHQETQYF.

The V gene is TRBV15, the J gene TRBJ2-3, with 8 bases identical to TRBD2. V was clipped by 0 bases and J by 3 bases; unmatched bases: 8. The germline V gene encodes CDR1 LNHNV and CDR2 YYDKDF (reference sequence). The CDR3 is 17 amino acids. The CDR3 loop is CATSRDGAGADTDTQYF. In DNA form, the CDR3 reads TGTGCCACCAGCAGAGATGGAGCGGGAGCGGATACAGATACGCAGTATTTT.

J is TRBJ1-2 and V is TRBV5-1; 7 nucleotides line up with TRBD1. Germline CDR1 SGHRS, CDR2 YFSETQ. The CDR3 runs to 12 residues. V shed 3 bases and J 6 bases; nucleotides not matched to a gene: 2. This CDR3 reads CASSSGQDGYTF. The CDR3 DNA sequence: TGCGCCAGCAGCTCCGGACAGGATGGCTACACCTTC. The variable domain in full, with the rest retrieved from reference TRBV5-1 and TRBJ1-2, is KAGVTQTPRYLIKTRGQQVTLSCSPISGHRSVSWYQQTPGQGLQFLFEYFSETQRNKGNFPGRFSGRQFSNSRSEMNVSTLELGDSALYLCASSSGQDGYTFGSGTRLTVV.

This chain links TRBV5-1 with TRBJ2-1; 7 positions match TRBD1. Germline V lookup: CDR1 SGHRS, CDR2 YFSETQ. The junction had 9 bases not matched to a gene; V was cut back by 4 bases and J by 5 bases. The CDR3 has 15 residues. The CDR3 sequence: CASSPWDSFNNEQFF. CDR3 in DNA: TGCGCCAGCAGCCCCTGGGACAGTTTCAACAATGAGCAGTTCTTC.

A word on this clone: This specimen includes other DNA sequences encoding the same CDR3. The J gene is TRBJ1-1, the V gene TRBV29-1; 7 bases are a match to TRBD1. V gave up 6 bases and J gave up 4 bases; unmatched junction bases: 8. The germline gives CDR1 SQVTM, CDR2 ANQGSEA. CDR3 size: 13 residues. The CDR3 loop reads CSVATGVSTEAFF. CDR3 DNA: TGCAGCGTAGCCACAGGGGTAAGCACTGAAGCTTTCTTT.

This sequence joins TRBV7-7 and TRBJ2-3; D is possibly TRBD1 (6 bases). CDR3 length: 14 amino acids. Germline CDR1 SSHAT, CDR2 FNYEAQ (reference sequence). The V end lost 0 bases, the J end lost 9 bases, and 13 bases lay between the germline ends. The CDR3 DNA is TGTGCCAGCAGCTTAGCGGGGACGGGACACACGCAGTATTTT. Protein sequence: CASSLAGTGHTQYF.

The chain uses TRBV7-9 and TRBJ1-5; D ambiguous. Germline lookup yields CDR1 SEHNR and CDR2 FQNEAQ (reference sequence). V was cut by 4 bases and J by 7 bases, with 8 bases left in between. The CDR3 totals 12 residues. CDR3 bases: TGTGCCAGCAGCTCCGGAGACCAGCCCCAGCATTTT. It yields the protein CASSSGDQPQHF.

The chain has TRBV30 and TRBJ1-1, with no clear D. Germline V gene lookup returns CDR1 GTSNPN and CDR2 SVGIG (reference sequence). There are 14 residues in the CDR3. The V and J ends lost 0 bases and 1 base respectively, with 9 bases between them. This CDR3 reads CAWSVSRGNTEAFF. The CDR3 DNA follows: TGTGCCTGGAGTGTGAGTCGGGGGAACACTGAAGCTTTCTTT. The full variable domain, completed using reference TRBV30 and TRBJ1-1, is SQTIHQWPATLVQPVGSPLSLECTVEGTSNPNLYWYRQAAGRGLQLLFYSVGIGQISSEVPQNLSASRPQDRQFILSSKKLLLSDSGFYLCAWSVSRGNTEAFFGQGTRLTVV.

The V call is TRBV7-2, the J call TRBJ2-7; D may be TRBD2 (6 bases). V shed 4 bases and J shed 0 bases, with 13 bases lying between them. CDR1 and CDR2 (germline): SGHTA, FQGNSA. The CDR3 runs to 15 residues. CDR3 sequence reads: CASSWAAGSSYEQYF. The CDR3 DNA reads TGTGCCAGCAGCTGGGCGGCGGGGAGCTCCTACGAGCAGTACTTC.

The genes are TRBV5-1 and TRBJ1-2; maybe TRBD1 (5 bases). V was cut by 0 bases and J by 3 bases, with 6 bases left in between. The CDR3 runs to 13 residues. Germline V gene data show CDR1 as SGHRS and CDR2 as YFSETQ. As DNA, the CDR3 is TGCGCCAGCAGCTTGGGACAGTACTATGGCTACACCTTC. This encodes CASSLGQYYGYTF.

The chain employs TRBV27 and TRBJ1-1, with 7 bases lining up with TRBD1. The trim removed 6 bases at V and 0 bases at J, leaving 7 bases unmatched. The germline CDR1 and CDR2 sequences are MNHEY and SMNVEV (reference sequence). The CDR3 extends over 15 amino acids. CDR3 protein: CASSLGTELNTEAFF. DNA for the CDR3: TGTGCCAGCAGCCTCGGGACAGAATTGAACACTGAAGCTTTCTTT.

CDR3 coding DNA: TGTGCCAGCAGTTTCGGACAGGACTATGGCTACACCTTC. Its protein is CASSFGQDYGYTF. This chain connects TRBV27 to TRBJ1-2, with 7 nucleotides matching TRBD1. Trimming took 3 bases from V and 3 from J; bases not matched to a gene: 1. The CDR3 is 13 amino acids. Germline CDR1 is MNHEY and CDR2 is SMNVEV (reference sequence).

This CDR3 is CASSTGGRGSTEAFF. The CDR3 DNA follows: TGTGCCAGCAGTACAGGGGGCAGAGGGAGCACTGAAGCTTTCTTT. The chain combines TRBV6-5 with TRBJ1-1; 9 bases map to TRBD1. J gave up 4 bases and V 5 bases, and 8 bases lay outside the gene matches. Per germline, CDR1 MNHEY and CDR2 SVGAGI. This CDR3 is 15 amino acids long.

The chain joins TRBV5-1 to TRBJ1-4; tentative D call: TRBD1 (6 bases). V dropped 0 bases and J dropped 4 bases, with 13 bases sitting between them. The CDR3 has 16 amino acids. Germline CDR1 SGHRS, CDR2 YFSETQ. CDR3 nucleotide sequence: TGCGCCAGCAGCTTGGGGGGGCCGTACGGTAATGAAAAACTGTTTTTT. Protein product: CASSLGGPYGNEKLFF.

The J gene is TRBJ2-3, the V gene TRBV5-1, with unresolved D. V was cut by 0 bases and J by 5 bases, with 13 bases left in between. CDR1 is SGHRS, CDR2 YFSETQ, per germline. The CDR3 is made up of 15 amino acids. CDR3 residues: CASSLAWLSGDTQYF. The CDR3 DNA follows: TGCGCCAGCAGCTTGGCGTGGCTCTCTGGAGATACGCAGTATTTT. Full variable domain (outside the CDR3, taken from reference TRBV5-1 and TRBJ2-3): KAGVTQTPRYLIKTRGQQVTLSCSPISGHRSVSWYQQTPGQGLQFLFEYFSETQRNKGNFPGRFSGRQFSNSRSEMNVSTLELGDSALYLCASSLAWLSGDTQYFGPGTRLTVL.

The chain is built from TRBV11-2 and TRBJ2-7; TRBD1 might be the D (6 bases). V was shortened by 8 bases and J by 6 bases, with 11 bases between the two germline ends. The CDR3 is made up of 11 amino acids. Germline V CDR1 and CDR2: SGHAT, FQNNGV. As DNA, the CDR3 is TGTGCCAGCTCCGTGGGGGCCGAGCAGTACTTC. It yields the protein CASSVGAEQYF.

This rearrangement joins TRBV7-2 to TRBJ1-1, with D maybe TRBD1 (6 bases). V gave up 5 bases and J gave up 0 bases, with 22 bases separating them. This CDR3 contains 18 residues. The germline V gene encodes CDR1 SGHTA and CDR2 FQGNSA. CDR3 in amino acids: CASSPIIPWTVMNTEAFF. For the CDR3, the DNA is TGTGCCAGCAGCCCCATTATCCCCTGGACAGTCATGAACACTGAAGCTTTCTTT.

The rearrangement uses TRBV29-1 and TRBJ2-5; the D gene is possibly TRBD2 (5 bases). Trimming left V 4 bases short and J 1 base short, with 7 bases between. This CDR3 spans 12 amino acids. Per the germline V gene, CDR1 is SQVTM and CDR2 is ANQGSEA. CDR3 residues: CSVVAGQETQYF. The CDR3 nucleotides are TGCAGCGTTGTCGCGGGCCAAGAGACCCAGTACTTC.

This chain uses TRBV19 with TRBJ1-1; 8 bases agree with TRBD1. V trimming: 4 bases; J trimming: 7 bases; junction bases outside the gene matches: 8. The germline gives CDR1 LNHDA, CDR2 SQIVND (reference sequence). The CDR3 extends over 14 amino acids. As DNA, the CDR3 is TGTGCCAGTAGTACCCAAAGCGGACAGGGTGAAGCTTTCTTT. Translation gives CASSTQSGQGEAFF.

The rearrangement joins TRBV4-2 to TRBJ2-5; maybe TRBD2 (6 bases). CDR1 and CDR2 from the germline V gene are LGHNA and YNFKEQ. The CDR3 spans 14 residues. The germline V and J ends were trimmed by 1 base and 0 bases, with 6 bases remaining between them. The CDR3 DNA is TGTGCCAGCAGCCAAGGGGGGGACCAAGAGACCCAGTACTTC. Amino acids: CASSQGGDQETQYF.

This sequence joins TRBV15 and TRBJ2-5; D might be TRBD2 (6 bases). The J call may be in error: the DNA end matches TRBJ2-7 better. CDR3 size: 14 residues. Germline assignment: CDR1 LNHNV and CDR2 YYDKDF (reference sequence). CDR3 nucleotide sequence: TGTGCCACCATGGAGGGAAAGGGGCCGTACGAGCAGTACTTC. This translates into CATMEGKGPYEQYF.

The V call is TRBV5-1, the J call TRBJ2-5; 7 positions agree with TRBD1. V was pared by 4 bases and J by 2 bases, with 5 bases of the junction left unmatched. Germline V gene data show CDR1 as SGHRS and CDR2 as YFSETQ. This CDR3 is built from 14 residues. The CDR3 DNA follows: TGCGCCAGCAGCCCGACAGGGTCTCAAGAGACCCAGTACTTC. Translated: CASSPTGSQETQYF.

The chain has TRBV10-1 and TRBJ2-7; 12 nucleotides agree with TRBD2. Germline V gene sequence: CDR1 WNHNN, CDR2 SYGVQD (reference sequence). V lost 9 bases, J lost 2 bases, and 5 bases stayed unmatched. This CDR3 spans 14 amino acids. CDR3 nucleotides: TGCGCCAGGGAGGCTAGCGGGAGGGCCTACGAGCAGTACTTC. It specifies CAREASGRAYEQYF.

The V call is TRBV29-1, the J call TRBJ1-2; D not resolved. The length of the CDR3 is 14 residues. Germline V gene sequence: CDR1 SQVTM, CDR2 ANQGSEA. The V end was cut by 5 bases, the J end by 4 bases, with 17 bases between. In DNA, the CDR3 is TGCAGCGTTCCCGGGTCGGGGATTGGCTATGGCTACACCTTC. It specifies CSVPGSGIGYGYTF. The whole variable domain, filled in from reference TRBV29-1 and TRBJ1-2, reads SAVISQKPSRDICQRGTSLTIQCQVDSQVTMMFWYRQQPGQSLTLIATANQGSEATYESGFVIDKFPISRPNLTFSTLTVSNMSPEDSSIYLCSVPGSGIGYGYTFGSGTRLTVV.

This chain links TRBV5-4 with TRBJ1-1; 8 bases line up with TRBD1. The trim removed 7 bases at V and 5 bases at J, leaving 4 bases unmatched. The CDR3 totals 12 residues. The germline gives CDR1 SGHNT, CDR2 YYREEE (reference sequence). As DNA, the CDR3 is TGTGCCAGCTATAGACAGGGGACTGAAGCTTTCTTT. This gives the protein CASYRQGTEAFF.

CDR3 sequence: CASSLDWDRGKNIQYF. In nucleotides, the CDR3 is TGTGCCAGCAGCTTAGATTGGGACAGGGGCAAAAACATTCAGTACTTC. J is TRBJ2-4 and V is TRBV7-9, with TRBD1 identical over 10 bases. Losses at the gene ends were 1 base for V and 3 bases for J; bases not matched to a gene: 3. Germline-derived CDR1 and CDR2 are SEHNR and FQNEAQ (reference sequence). CDR3 length equals 16 residues.

The chain links TRBV6-5 to TRBJ1-6; no clear D gene. The CDR3 runs to 14 residues. Between the trimmed V and J ends, which lost 5 bases and 5 bases, there was a span of 10 bases. CDR1 and CDR2 from the germline V gene are MNHEY and SVGAGI. Here the CDR3 DNA reads TGTGCCAGCAGTCCGGGAACGAATAATTCACCCCTCCACTTT. This codes for CASSPGTNNSPLHF.

The chain uses TRBV2 and TRBJ1-4; the D is unclear. V gave up 8 bases and J gave up 3 bases, with 13 bases separating them. This CDR3 is built from 14 residues. Germline assignment: CDR1 SNHLY and CDR2 FYNNEI. CDR3 loop: CASGRIQANEKLFF. The CDR3 DNA reads as TGTGCCAGCGGGCGTATTCAGGCTAATGAAAAACTGTTTTTT.

The V and J genes are TRBV7-9 and TRBJ1-6, with TRBD1 identical over 7 bases. CDR1 and CDR2 (germline): SEHNR, FQNEAQ (reference sequence). The CDR3 has 14 residues. V lost 5 bases to trimming and J lost 7 bases; unmatched junction nucleotides: 5. This chain's CDR3 is CASSPDRDNSPLHF. The DNA for the CDR3 is TGTGCCAGCAGCCCAGACAGGGACAATTCACCCCTCCACTTT.